This T cell receptor beta chain originates from a study of radiotherapy plus CTLA-4 blockade in lung cancer. Trimming cost V 1 base and J 3 bases; bases outside gene matches: 15. The CDR3 runs to 19 residues. The germline V gene encodes CDR1 SGDLS and CDR2 YYNGEE. On this clone: Its specificity is not known.

The method was immunoSEQ multiplex PCR; TCRdb's version includes in-frame clones alone and lacks a portion of them. The table includes around 80,000 clones, around 86% detected once. Findings and caveats of the study: Clones of tumor-derived TCRs expanded in blood after radiotherapy plus ipilimumab.

The origin of this receptor is a human donor with non-small cell lung cancer who had stable disease on radiotherapy plus ipilimumab. The input for sequencing was peripheral blood, taken from a patient treated with radiotherapy plus ipilimumab. V is TRBV9 and J is TRBJ1-5; 8 nucleotides agree with TRBD1. The CDR3 sequence is CASSVMTGARGYPNQPQHF. As DNA, the CDR3 is TGTGCCAGCAGCGTAATGACAGGGGCTAGAGGGTATCCCAATCAGCCCCAGCATTTT.